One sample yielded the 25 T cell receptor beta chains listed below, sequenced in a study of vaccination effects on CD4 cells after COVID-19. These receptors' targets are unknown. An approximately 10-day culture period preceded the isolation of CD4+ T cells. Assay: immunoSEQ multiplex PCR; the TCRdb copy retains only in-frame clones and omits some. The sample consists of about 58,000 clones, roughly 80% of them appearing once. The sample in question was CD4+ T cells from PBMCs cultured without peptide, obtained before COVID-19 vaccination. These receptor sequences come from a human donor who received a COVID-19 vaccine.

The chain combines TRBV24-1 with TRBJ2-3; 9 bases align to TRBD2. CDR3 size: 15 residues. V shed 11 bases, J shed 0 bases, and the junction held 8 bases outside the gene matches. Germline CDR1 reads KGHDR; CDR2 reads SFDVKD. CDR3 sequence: CAIAGGGKSTDTQYF. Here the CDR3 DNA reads TGTGCCATTGCGGGGGGGGGAAAGAGCACAGATACGCAGTATTTT.

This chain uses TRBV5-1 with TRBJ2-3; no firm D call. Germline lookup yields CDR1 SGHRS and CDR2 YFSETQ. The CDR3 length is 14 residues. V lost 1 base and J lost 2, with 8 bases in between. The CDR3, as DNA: TGCGCCAGCAGCTTGACCCCGGACACAGATACGCAGTATTTT. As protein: CASSLTPDTDTQYF.

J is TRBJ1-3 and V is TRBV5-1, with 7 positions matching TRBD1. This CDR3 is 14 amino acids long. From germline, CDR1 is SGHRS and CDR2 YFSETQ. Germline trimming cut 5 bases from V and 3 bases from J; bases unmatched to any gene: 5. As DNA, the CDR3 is TGCGCCAGCAGTTCACAGGGGTATGGAAACACCATATATTTT. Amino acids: CASSSQGYGNTIYF.

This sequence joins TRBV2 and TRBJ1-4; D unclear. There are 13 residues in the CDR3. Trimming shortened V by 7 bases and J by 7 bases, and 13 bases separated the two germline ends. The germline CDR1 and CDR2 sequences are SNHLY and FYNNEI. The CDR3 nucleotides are TGTGCCAGCATCCAGGAGCACTCTGAAAAACTGTTTTTT. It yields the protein CASIQEHSEKLFF. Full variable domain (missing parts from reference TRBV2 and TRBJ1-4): EPEVTQTPSHQVTQMGQEVILRCVPISNHLYFYWYRQILGQKVEFLVSFYNNEISEKSEIFDDQFSVERPDGSNFTLKIRSTKLEDSAMYFCASIQEHSEKLFFGSGTQLSVL.

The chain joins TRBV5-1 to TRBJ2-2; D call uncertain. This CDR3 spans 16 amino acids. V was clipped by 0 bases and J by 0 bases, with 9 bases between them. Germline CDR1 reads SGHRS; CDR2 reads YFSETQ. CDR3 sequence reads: CASSLGAASNTGELFF. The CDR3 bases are TGCGCCAGCAGCTTGGGTGCGGCGTCGAACACCGGGGAGCTGTTTTTT.

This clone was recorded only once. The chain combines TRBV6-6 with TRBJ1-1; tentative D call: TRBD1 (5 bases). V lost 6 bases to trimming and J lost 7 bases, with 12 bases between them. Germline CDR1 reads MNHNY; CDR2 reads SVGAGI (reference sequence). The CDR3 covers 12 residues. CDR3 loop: CASSLHTGEAFF. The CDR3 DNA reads TGTGCCAGCAGCTTGCATACAGGTGAAGCTTTCTTT.

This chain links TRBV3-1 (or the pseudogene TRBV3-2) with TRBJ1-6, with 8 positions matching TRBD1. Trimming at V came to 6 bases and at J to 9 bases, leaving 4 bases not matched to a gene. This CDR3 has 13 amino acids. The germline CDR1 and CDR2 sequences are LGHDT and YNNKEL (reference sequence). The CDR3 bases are TGTGCCAGCAGTCTCGACAGGGGTTCACCCCTCCACTTT. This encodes CASSLDRGSPLHF.

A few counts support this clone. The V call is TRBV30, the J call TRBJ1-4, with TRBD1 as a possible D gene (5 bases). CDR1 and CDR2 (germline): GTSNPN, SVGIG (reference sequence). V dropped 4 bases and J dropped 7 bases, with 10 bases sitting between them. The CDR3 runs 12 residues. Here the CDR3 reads CAWTARGEKLFF. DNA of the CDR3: TGTGCCTGGACCGCGAGGGGTGAAAAACTGTTTTTT.

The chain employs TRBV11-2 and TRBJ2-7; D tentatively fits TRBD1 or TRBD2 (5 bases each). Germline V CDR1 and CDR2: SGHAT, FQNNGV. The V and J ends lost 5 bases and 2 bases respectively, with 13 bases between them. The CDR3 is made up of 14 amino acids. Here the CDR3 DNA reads TGTGCCAGCAGCAAAAGGGACGGTCCCTACGAGCAGTACGTC. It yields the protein CASSKRDGPYEQYV.

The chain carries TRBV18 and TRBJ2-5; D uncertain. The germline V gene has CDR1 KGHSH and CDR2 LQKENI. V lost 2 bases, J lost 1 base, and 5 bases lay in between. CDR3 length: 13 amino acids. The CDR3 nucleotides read TGTGCCAGCTCACCAGGGTCCCAAGAGACCCAGTACTTC. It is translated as CASSPGSQETQYF.

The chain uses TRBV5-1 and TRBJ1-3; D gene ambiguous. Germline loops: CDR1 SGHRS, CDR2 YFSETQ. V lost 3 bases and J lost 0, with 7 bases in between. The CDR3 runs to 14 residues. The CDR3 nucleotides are TGCGCCAGCAGCTCACAGAACTCTGGAAACACCATATATTTT. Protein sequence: CASSSQNSGNTIYF.

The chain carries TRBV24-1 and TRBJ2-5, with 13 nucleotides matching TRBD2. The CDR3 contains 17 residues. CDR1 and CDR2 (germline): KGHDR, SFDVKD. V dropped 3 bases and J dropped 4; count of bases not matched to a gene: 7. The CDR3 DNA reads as TGTGCCACCAGTGATCCCCGACTAGCGGGGGGTTTAGAGACCCAGTACTTC. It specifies CATSDPRLAGGLETQYF.

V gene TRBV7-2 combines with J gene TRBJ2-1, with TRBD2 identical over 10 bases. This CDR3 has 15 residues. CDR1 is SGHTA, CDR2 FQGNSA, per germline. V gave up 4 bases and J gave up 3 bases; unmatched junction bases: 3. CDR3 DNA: TGTGCCAGCAGCTACACTAGCGGGGTCTACAATGAGCAGTTCTTC. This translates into CASSYTSGVYNEQFF.

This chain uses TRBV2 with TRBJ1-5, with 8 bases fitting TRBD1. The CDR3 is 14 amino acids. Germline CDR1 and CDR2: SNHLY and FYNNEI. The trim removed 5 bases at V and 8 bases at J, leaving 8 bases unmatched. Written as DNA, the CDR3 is TGTGCCAGCAGTAACTCAGGGGGCGTAGAGCCCCAGCATTTT. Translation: CASSNSGGVEPQHF.

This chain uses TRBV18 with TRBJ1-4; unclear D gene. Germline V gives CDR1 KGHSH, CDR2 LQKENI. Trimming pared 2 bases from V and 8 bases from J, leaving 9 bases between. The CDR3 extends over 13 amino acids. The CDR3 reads CASSPGVIEKLFF. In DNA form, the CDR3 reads TGTGCCAGCTCACCAGGGGTCATCGAAAAACTGTTTTTT.

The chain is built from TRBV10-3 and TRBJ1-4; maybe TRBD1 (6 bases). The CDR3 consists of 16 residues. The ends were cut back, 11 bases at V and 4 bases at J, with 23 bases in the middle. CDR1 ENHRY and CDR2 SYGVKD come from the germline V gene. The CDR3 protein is CAAGGRPDTHNEKLFF. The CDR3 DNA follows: TGTGCCGCGGGGGGGCGGCCAGACACCCATAATGAAAAACTGTTTTTT.

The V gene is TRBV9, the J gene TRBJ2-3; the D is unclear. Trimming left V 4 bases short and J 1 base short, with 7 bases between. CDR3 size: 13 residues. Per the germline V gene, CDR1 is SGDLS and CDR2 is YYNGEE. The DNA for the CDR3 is TGTGCCAGCAGCCGGGCAGGCACAGATACGCAGTATTTT. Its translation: CASSRAGTDTQYF.

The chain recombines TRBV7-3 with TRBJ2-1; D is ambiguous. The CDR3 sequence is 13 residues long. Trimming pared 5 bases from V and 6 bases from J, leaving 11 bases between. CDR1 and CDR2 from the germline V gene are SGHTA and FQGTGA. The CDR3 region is CASSLGPLNEQFF. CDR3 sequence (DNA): TGTGCCAGCAGCCTAGGGCCCCTCAATGAGCAGTTCTTC. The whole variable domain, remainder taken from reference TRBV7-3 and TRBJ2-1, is GAGVSQTPSNKVTEKGKYVELRCDPISGHTALYWYRQSLGQGPEFLIYFQGTGAADDSGLPNDRFFAVRPEGSVSTLKIQRTERGDSAVYLCASSLGPLNEQFFGPGTRLTVL.

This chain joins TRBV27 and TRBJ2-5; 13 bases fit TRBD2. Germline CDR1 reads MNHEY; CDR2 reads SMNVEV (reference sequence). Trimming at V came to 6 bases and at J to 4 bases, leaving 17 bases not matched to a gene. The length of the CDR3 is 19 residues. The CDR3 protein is CASSPLAGGMGKPRETQYF. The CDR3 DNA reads TGTGCCAGCAGCCCACTAGCGGGGGGGATGGGGAAGCCTCGAGAGACCCAGTACTTC.

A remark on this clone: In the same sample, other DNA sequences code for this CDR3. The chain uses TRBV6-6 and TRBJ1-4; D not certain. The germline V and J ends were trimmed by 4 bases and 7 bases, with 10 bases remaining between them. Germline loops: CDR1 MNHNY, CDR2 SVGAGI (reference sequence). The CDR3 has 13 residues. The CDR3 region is CASSLDWVEKLFF. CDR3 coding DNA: TGTGCCAGCAGTTTGGACTGGGTTGAAAAACTGTTTTTT.

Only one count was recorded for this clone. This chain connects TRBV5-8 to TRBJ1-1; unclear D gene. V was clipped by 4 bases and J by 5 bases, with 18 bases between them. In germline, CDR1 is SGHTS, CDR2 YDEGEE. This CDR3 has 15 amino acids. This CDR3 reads CASSPRISSNTEAFF. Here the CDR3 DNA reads TGTGCCAGCAGCCCGAGAATTTCATCAAATACTGAAGCTTTCTTT.

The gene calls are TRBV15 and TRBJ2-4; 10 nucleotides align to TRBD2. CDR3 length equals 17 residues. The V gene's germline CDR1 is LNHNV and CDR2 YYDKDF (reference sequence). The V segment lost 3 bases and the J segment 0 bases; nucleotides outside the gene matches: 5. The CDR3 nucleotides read TGTGCCACCAGCAGGGCTAGCGGGGGCCTAGCCAAAAACATTCAGTACTTC. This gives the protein CATSRASGGLAKNIQYF.

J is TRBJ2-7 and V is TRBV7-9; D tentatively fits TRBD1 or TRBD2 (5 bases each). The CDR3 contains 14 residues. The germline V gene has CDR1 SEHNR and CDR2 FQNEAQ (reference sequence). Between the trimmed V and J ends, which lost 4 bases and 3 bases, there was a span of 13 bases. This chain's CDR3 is CASSSGEGNYEQYV. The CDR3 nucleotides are TGTGCCAGCAGCTCCGGAGAGGGGAACTACGAGCAGTACGTC.

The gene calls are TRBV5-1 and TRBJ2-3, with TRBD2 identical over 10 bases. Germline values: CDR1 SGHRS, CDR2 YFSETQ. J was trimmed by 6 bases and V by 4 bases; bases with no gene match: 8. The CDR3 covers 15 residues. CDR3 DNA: TGCGCCAGCAGCCTCGTACTAGCGGGGTCGGATACGCAGTATTTT. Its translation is CASSLVLAGSDTQYF.

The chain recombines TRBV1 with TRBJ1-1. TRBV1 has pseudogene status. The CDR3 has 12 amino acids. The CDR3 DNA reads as TGCACCAGCAGCACTCAAGGCACTGAAGCTTTCTTT. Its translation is CTSSTQGTEAFF.